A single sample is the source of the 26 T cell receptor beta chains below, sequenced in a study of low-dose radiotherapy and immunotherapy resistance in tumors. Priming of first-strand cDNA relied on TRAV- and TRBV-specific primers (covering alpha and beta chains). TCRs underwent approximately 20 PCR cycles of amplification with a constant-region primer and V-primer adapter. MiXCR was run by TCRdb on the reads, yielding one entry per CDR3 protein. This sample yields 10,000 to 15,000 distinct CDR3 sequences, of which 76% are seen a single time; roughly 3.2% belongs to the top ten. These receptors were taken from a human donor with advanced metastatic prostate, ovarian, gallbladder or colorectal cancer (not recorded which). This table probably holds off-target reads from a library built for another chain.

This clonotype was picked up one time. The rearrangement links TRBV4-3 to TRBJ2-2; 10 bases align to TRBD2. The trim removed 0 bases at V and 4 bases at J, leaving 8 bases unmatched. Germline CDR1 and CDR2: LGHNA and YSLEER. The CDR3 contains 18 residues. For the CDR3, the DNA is TGCGCCAGCAGCCAAGACCCCGGGCTAGCGGGAGCCACCGGGGAGCTGTTTTTT. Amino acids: CASSQDPGLAGATGELFF.

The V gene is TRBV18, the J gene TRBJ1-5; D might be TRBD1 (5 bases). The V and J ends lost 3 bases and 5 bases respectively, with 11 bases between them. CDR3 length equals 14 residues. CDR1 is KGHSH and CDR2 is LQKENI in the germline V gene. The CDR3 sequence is CASSPRREYQPQHF. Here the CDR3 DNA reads TGTGCCAGCTCACCCCGCAGGGAATATCAGCCCCAGCATTTT.

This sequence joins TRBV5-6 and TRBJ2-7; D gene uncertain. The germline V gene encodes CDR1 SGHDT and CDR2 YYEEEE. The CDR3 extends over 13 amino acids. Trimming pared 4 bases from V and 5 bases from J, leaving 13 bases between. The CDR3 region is CASSPHPRHEQYF. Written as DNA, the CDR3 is TGTGCCAGCAGCCCCCATCCGCGCCACGAGCAGTACTTC. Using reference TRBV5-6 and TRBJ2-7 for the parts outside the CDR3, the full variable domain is DAGVTQSPTHLIKTRGQQVTLRCSPKSGHDTVSWYQQALGQGPQFIFQYYEEEERQRGNFPDRFSGHQFPNYSSELNVNALLLGDSALYLCASSPHPRHEQYFGPGTRLTVT.

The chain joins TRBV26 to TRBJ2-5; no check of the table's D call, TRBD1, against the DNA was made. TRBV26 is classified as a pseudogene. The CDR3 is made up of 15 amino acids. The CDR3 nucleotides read TGTGCCAGCAGTATCCCCTCGACCAGGGGAGAGACCCAGTACTTC. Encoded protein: CASSIPSTRGETQYF.

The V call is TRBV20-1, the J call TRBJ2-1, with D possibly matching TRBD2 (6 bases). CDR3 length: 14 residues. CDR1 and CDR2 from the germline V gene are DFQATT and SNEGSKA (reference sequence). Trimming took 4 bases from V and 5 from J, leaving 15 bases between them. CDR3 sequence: CSATHGSIDNEQFF. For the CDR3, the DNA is TGCAGTGCTACACACGGGAGTATAGACAATGAGCAGTTCTTC.

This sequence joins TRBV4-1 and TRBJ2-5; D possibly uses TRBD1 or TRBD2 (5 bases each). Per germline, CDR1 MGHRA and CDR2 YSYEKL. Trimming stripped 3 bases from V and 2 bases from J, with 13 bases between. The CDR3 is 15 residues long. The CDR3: CASSQGTGRQETQYF. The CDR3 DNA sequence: TGCGCCAGCAGCCAGGGGACGGGACGGCAAGAGACCCAGTACTTC.

CDR3 bases: TGTGCCAGCAGTTTACTGACCCCGGGCCGAGAGACCCAGTACTTC. Translated, it gives CASSLLTPGRETQYF. The chain recombines TRBV28 with TRBJ2-5, with D uncertain. V dropped 2 bases and J dropped 4 bases, with 14 bases sitting between them. CDR3 size: 15 residues. The germline V gene has CDR1 MDHEN and CDR2 SYDVKM.

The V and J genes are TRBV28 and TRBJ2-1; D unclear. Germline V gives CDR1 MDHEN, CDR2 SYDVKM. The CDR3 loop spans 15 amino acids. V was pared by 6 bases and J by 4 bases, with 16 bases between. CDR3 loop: CASRVLGPRYNEQFF. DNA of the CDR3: TGTGCCAGCAGAGTACTTGGACCTCGATACAATGAGCAGTTCTTC.

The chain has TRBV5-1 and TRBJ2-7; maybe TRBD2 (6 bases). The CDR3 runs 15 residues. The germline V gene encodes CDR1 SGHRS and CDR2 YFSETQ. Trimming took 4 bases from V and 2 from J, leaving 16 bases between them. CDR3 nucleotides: TGCGCCAGCAGCGCCACTAGCTGGGCGACCTACGAGCAGTACTTC. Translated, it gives CASSATSWATYEQYF.

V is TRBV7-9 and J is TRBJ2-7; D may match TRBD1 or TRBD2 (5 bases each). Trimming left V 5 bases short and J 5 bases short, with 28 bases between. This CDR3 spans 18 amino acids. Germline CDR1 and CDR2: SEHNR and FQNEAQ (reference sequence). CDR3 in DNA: TGTGCCAGCAGCCCACTCCGACCGGGACCGCCCAAACCACACGAGCAGTACTTC. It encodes CASSPLRPGPPKPHEQYF.

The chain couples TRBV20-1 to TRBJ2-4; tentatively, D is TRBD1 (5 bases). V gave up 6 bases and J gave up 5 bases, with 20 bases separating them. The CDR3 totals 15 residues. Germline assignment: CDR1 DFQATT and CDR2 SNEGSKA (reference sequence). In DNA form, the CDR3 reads TGCAGTGCCCCCATGGGGCGGTCCGTCGAAAACATTCAGTACTTC. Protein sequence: CSAPMGRSVENIQYF.

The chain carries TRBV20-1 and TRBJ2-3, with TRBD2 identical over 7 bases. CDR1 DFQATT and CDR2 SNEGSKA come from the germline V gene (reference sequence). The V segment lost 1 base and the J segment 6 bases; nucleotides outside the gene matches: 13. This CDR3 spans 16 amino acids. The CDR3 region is CSARVRTRSGQDTQYF. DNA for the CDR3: TGCAGTGCTAGAGTCCGGACTAGGTCGGGGCAGGATACGCAGTATTTT.

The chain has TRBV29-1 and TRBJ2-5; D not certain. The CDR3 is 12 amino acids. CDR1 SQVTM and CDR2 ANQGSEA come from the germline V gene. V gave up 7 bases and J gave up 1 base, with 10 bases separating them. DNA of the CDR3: TGCAGCGGGAGACTGAGCCAAGAGACCCAGTACTTC. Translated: CSGRLSQETQYF. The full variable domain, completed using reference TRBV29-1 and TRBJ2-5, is SAVISQKPSRDICQRGTSLTIQCQVDSQVTMMFWYRQQPGQSLTLIATANQGSEATYESGFVIDKFPISRPNLTFSTLTVSNMSPEDSSIYLCSGRLSQETQYFGPGTRLLVL.

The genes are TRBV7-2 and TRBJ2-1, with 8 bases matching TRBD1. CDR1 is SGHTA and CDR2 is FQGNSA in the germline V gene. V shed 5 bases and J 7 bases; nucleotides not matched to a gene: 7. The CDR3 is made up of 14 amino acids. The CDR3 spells CASSAGQGQNEQFF. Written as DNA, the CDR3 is TGTGCCAGCAGCGCCGGACAGGGTCAGAATGAGCAGTTCTTC. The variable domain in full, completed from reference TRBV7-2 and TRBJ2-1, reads GAGVSQSPSNKVTEKGKDVELRCDPISGHTALYWYRQSLGQGLEFLIYFQGNSAPDKSGLPSDRFSAERTGGSVSTLTIQRTQQEDSAVYLCASSAGQGQNEQFFGPGTRLTVL.

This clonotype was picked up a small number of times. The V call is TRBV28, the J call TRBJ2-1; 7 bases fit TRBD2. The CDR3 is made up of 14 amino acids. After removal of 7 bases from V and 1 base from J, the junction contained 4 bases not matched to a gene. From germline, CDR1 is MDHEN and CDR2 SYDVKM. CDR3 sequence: CASIGLGSYNEQFF. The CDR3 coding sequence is TGTGCCAGCATCGGACTAGGGTCCTACAATGAGCAGTTCTTC. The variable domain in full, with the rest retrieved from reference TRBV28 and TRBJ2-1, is DVKVTQSSRYLVKRTGEKVFLECVQDMDHENMFWYRQDPGLGLRLIYFSYDVKMKEKGDIPEGYSVSREKKERFSLILESASTNQTSMYLCASIGLGSYNEQFFGPGTRLTVL.

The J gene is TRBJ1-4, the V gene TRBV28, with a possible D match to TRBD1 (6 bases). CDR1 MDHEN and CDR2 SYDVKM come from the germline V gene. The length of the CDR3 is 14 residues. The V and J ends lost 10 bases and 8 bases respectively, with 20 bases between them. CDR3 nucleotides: TGTGCCACCCTACAGGAGGGGGGGGTCGAAAAACTGTTTTTT. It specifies CATLQEGGVEKLFF.

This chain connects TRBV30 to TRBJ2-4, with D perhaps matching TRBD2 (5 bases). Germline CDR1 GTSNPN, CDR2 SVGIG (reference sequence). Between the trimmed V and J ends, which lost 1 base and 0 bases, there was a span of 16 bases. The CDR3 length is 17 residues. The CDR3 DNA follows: TGTGCCTGGAGTGGAGGGCCCGCCTCGTTAGCCAAAAACATTCAGTACTTC. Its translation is CAWSGGPASLAKNIQYF.

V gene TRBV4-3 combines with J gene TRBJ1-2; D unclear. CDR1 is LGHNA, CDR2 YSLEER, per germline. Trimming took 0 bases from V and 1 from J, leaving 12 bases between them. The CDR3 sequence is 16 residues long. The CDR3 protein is CASSQDWHSDNYGYTF. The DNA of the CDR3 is TGCGCCAGCAGCCAAGATTGGCACAGCGATAACTATGGCTACACCTTC.

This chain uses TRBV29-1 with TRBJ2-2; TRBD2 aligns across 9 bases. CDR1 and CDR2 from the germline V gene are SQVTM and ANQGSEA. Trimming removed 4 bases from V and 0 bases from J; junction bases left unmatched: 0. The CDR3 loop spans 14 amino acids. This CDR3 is CSVGLAANTGELFF. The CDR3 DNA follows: TGCAGCGTTGGACTAGCGGCGAACACCGGGGAGCTGTTTTTT.

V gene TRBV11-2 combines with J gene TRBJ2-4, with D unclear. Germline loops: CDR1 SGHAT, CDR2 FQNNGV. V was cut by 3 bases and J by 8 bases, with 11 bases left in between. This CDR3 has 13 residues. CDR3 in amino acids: CASSFTGMDIQYF. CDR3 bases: TGTGCCAGCAGCTTTACGGGTATGGACATTCAGTACTTC.

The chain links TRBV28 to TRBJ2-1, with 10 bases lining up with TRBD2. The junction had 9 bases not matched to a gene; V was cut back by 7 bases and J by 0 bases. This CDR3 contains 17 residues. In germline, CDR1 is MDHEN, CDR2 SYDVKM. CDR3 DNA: TGTGCCAGCACCTCTAGCGGGAGTGAGAGCTCCTACAATGAGCAGTTCTTC. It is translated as CASTSSGSESSYNEQFF.

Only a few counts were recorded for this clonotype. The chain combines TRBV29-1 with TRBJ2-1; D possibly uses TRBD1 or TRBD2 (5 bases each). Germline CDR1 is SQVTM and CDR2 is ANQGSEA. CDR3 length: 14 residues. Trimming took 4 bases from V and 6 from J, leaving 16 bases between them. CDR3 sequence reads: CSVAKVYGGNEQFF. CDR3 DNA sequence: TGCAGCGTTGCAAAAGTATATGGGGGCAATGAGCAGTTCTTC.

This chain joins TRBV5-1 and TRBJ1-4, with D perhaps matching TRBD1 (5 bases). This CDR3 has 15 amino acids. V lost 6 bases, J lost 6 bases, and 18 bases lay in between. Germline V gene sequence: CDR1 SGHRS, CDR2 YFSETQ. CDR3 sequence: CASKRDGGDDEKLFF. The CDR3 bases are TGCGCCAGCAAGCGGGACGGGGGAGACGATGAAAAACTGTTTTTT.

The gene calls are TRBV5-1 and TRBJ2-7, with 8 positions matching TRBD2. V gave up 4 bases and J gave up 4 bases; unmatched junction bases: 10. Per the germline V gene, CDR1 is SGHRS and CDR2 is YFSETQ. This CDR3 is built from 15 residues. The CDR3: CASSASAGVGYEQYF. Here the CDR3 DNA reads TGCGCCAGCAGCGCCTCAGCGGGAGTCGGTTACGAGCAGTACTTC.

The CDR3 nucleotides read TGCGCCAGCACCTCTCAGGGTGATGGCTACACCTTC. It specifies CASTSQGDGYTF. The J gene is TRBJ1-2, the V gene TRBV5-1, with D perhaps TRBD1 (5 bases). Trimming pared 6 bases from V and 6 bases from J, leaving 12 bases between. Germline values: CDR1 SGHRS, CDR2 YFSETQ. The CDR3 extends over 12 amino acids.

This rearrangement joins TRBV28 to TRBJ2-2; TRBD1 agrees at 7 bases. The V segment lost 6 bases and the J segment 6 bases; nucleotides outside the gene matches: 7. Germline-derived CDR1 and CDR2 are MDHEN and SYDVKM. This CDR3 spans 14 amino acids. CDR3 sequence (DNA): TGTGCCAGCAGCCCGACAGGGTTTGCCGGGGAGCTGTTTTTT. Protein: CASSPTGFAGELFF.